This T cell receptor beta chain stems from a study of cytomegalovirus exposure and HLA in healthy donors. Regarding the study as a whole: CMV serostatus was the only recorded immune exposure for donors.

A multiplex PCR was run with 60 Vbeta primers and 13 Jbeta primers. Here immunoSEQ multiplex PCR was the method, and the copy in TCRdb shows in-frame clones only, minus some. This sample lists roughly 100,000 clones; its ten largest clones have roughly 0.64%. Concerning this clone itself: The antigen remains unidentified.

This CDR3 contains 16 residues. V trimming: 3 bases; J trimming: 0 bases; junction bases outside the gene matches: 6. Germline lookup yields CDR1 LNHDA and CDR2 SQIVND (reference sequence). The chain links TRBV19 to TRBJ1-2; TRBD1 agrees at 8 bases. This sequence was found in a man aged 50-60 years in good health and CMV-seronegative. Material: PBMCs. CDR3: CASSMGGQGANYGYTF. CDR3 nucleotides: TGTGCCAGTAGTATGGGAGGACAGGGCGCTAACTATGGCTACACCTTC.